Detailed here is one TCR beta chain. This record comes from a study of blood T cell repertoires in COVID-19. Study-wide context: Some COVID-19 samples were acute and others convalescent; all came from the United States, Italy and Spain.

Assay used: immunoSEQ multiplex PCR; TCRdb lists only in-frame clones, some missing. The sample has around 140,000 clones; around 87% are singletons. In assigning cohorts, the study relied on participant-reported clinical history. Cohort 3 recovery required two negative PCRs, clearance, or symptom resolution. This clonotype was sampled from a man in his 60s who had recovered from COVID-19. Source material: PBMCs or T cells enriched from blood (not recorded which).

The CDR3 protein is CASSQQDRVSPLHF. For the CDR3, the DNA is TGCGCCAGCAGCCAACAGGACAGGGTTTCACCCCTCCACTTT. The rearrangement uses TRBV4-1 and TRBJ1-6; the match to TRBD1 covers 8 bases. There are 14 residues in the CDR3. Germline CDR1 is MGHRA and CDR2 is YSYEKL. Unmatched junction bases numbered 3, after V lost 2 bases and J lost 9 bases.